This T cell receptor (beta chain) derives from a study of blood T cell repertoires in COVID-19. From germline, CDR1 is SGHNT and CDR2 YYREEE (reference sequence). CDR3 length: 13 residues. V trimming: 5 bases; J trimming: 4 bases; junction bases outside the gene matches: 3. This table comes from immunoSEQ multiplex PCR, and its TCRdb copy is limited to in-frame clones, with some not included. The sample comprises under 300,000 clones, 65% to 90% of which are singletons, and less than 20% rests with the top ten. Those enrolled, adults aged roughly 18 to 100 years, came from 25 or so US areas. Cohorts were based on clinical histories the participants reported.

The material sequenced was PBMCs or T cells enriched from blood (not recorded which). This TCR was recovered from a man younger than 35 who had recovered from COVID-19. The chain carries TRBV5-4 and TRBJ2-5; 9 positions match TRBD1. CDR3 DNA: TGTGCCAGCAGGCAGACAGGGGGAGAGACCCAGTACTTC. As protein: CASRQTGGETQYF.